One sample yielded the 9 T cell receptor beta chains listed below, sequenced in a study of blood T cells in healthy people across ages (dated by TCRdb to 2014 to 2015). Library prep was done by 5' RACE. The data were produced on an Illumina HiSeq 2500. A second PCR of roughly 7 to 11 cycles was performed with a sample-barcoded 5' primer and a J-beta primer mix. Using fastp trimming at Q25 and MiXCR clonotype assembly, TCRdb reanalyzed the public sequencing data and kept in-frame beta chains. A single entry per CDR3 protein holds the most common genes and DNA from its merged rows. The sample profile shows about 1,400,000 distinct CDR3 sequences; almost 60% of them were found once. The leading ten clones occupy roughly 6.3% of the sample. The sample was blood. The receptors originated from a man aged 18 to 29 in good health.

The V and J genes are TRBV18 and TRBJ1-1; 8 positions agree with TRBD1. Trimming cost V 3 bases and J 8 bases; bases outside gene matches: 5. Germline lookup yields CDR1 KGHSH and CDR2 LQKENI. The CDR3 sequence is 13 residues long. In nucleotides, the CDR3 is TGTGCCAGCTCACCGGCGGGACAGGAGGAAGCTTTCTTT. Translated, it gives CASSPAGQEEAFF.

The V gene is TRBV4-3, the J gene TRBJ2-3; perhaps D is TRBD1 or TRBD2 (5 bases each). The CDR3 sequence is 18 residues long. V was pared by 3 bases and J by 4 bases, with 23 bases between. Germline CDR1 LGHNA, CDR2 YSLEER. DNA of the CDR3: TGCGCCAGCAGCCAGGGGGAAGTTGGGGTTTCGGGCGCAGATACGCAGTATTTT. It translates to CASSQGEVGVSGADTQYF.

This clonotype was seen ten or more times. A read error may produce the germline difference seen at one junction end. CDR3 loop: CASSLAGLGEQYF. DNA of the CDR3: TGTGCCAGCAGCTTAGCAGGGTTGGGGGAGCAGTACTTC. This chain links TRBV12-3 or TRBV12-4 with TRBJ2-7; tentative D call: TRBD1 (5 bases). This CDR3 has 13 amino acids.

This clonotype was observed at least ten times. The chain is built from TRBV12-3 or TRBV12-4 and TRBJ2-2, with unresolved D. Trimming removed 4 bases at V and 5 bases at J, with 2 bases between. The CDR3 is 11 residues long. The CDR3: CASSSTGELFF. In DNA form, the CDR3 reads TGTGCCAGCAGTTCGACCGGGGAGCTGTTTTTT.

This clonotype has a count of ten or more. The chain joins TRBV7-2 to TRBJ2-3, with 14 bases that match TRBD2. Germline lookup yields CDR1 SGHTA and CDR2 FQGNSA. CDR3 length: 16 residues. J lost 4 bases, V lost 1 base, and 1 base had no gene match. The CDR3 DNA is TGTGCCAGCAGCTTAGGACTAGCGGGAGGGGCAGATACGCAGTATTTT. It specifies CASSLGLAGGADTQYF.

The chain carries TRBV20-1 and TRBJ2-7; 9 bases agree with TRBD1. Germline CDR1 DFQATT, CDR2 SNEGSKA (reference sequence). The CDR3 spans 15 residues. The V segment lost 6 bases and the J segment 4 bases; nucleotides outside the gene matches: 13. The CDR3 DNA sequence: TGCAGTGCCCTAGGAGGAACAGGGGGCACTTACGAGCAGTACTTC. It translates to CSALGGTGGTYEQYF.

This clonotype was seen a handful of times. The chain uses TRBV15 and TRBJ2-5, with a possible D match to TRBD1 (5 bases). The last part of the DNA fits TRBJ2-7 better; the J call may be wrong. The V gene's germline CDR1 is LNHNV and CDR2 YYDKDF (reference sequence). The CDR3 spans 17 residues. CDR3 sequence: CATSRDSGPRFSNEQYF. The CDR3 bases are TGTGCCACCAGCAGAGATTCAGGGCCCCGTTTTTCTAACGAGCAGTACTTC.

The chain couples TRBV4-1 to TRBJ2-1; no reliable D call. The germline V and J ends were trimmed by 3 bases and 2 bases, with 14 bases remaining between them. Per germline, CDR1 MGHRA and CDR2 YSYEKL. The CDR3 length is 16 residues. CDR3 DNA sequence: TGCGCCAGCAGCCAGCGGTCGTCTGCAACCTACAATGAGCAGTTCTTC. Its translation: CASSQRSSATYNEQFF.

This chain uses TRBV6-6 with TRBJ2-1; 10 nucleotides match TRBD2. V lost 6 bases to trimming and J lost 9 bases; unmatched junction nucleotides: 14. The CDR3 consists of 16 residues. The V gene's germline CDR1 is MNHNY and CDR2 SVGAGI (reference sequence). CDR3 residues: CASSHAASGSNGEQFF. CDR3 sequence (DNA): TGTGCCAGCAGCCACGCCGCTAGCGGGAGCAATGGTGAGCAGTTCTTC.